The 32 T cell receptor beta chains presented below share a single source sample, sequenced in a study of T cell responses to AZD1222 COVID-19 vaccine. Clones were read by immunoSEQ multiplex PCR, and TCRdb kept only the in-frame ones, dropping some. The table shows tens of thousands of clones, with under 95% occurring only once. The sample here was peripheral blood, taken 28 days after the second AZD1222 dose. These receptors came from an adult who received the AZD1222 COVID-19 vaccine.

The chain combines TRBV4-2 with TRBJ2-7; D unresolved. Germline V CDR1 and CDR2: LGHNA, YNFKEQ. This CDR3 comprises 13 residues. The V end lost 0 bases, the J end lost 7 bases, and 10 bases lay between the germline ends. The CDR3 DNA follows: TGTGCCAGCAGCCAAGATATAGGATGGGAGCAGTACTTC. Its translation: CASSQDIGWEQYF.

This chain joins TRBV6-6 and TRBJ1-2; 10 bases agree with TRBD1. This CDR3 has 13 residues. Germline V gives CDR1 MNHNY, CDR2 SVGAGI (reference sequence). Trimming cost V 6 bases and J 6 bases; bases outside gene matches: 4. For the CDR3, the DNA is TGTGCCAGCAGCAGACAGGGGGCCGATGGCTACACCTTC. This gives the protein CASSRQGADGYTF.

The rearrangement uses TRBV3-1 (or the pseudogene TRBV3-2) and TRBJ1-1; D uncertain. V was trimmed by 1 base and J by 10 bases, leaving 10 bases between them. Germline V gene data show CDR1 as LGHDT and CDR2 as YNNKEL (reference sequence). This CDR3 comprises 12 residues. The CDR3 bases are TGTGCCAGCAGCCAAGCCGACCTCGGAGCTTTCTTT. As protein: CASSQADLGAFF.

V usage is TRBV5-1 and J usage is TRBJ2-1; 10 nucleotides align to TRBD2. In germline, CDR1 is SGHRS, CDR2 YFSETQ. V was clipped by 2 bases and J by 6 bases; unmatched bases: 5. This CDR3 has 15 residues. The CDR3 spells CASSFSLAGPNEQFF. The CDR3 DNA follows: TGCGCCAGCAGCTTTTCACTAGCGGGACCCAATGAGCAGTTCTTC. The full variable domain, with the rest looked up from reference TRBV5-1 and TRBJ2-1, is KAGVTQTPRYLIKTRGQQVTLSCSPISGHRSVSWYQQTPGQGLQFLFEYFSETQRNKGNFPGRFSGRQFSNSRSEMNVSTLELGDSALYLCASSFSLAGPNEQFFGPGTRLTVL.

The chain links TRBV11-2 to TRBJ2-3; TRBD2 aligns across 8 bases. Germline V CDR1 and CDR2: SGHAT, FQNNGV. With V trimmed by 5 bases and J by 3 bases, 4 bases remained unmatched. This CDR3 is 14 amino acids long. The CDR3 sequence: CASSPSGRTDTQYF. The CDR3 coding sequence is TGTGCCAGCAGCCCCAGCGGGAGAACAGATACGCAGTATTTT.

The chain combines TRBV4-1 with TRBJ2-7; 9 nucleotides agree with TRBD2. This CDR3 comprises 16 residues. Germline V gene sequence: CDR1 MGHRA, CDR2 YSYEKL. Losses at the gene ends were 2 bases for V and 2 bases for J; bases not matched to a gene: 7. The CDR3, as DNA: TGCGCCAGCAGCCAATTAGCGGGAGAGAGGCCCTACGAGCAGTACTTC. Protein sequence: CASSQLAGERPYEQYF.

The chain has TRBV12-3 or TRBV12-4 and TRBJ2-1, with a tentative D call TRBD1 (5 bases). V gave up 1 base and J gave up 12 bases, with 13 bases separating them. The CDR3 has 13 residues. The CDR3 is CASSLVTGAMQFF. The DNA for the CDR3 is TGTGCCAGCAGTTTAGTAACAGGAGCTATGCAGTTCTTC.

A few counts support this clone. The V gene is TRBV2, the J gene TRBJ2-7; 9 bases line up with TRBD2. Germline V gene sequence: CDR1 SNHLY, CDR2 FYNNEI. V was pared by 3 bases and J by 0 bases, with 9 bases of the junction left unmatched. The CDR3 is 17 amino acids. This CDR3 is CASSDILAGTRSYEQYF. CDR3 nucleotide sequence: TGTGCCAGCAGTGATATCCTAGCGGGGACCCGCTCCTACGAGCAGTACTTC. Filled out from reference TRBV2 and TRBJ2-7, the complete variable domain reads EPEVTQTPSHQVTQMGQEVILRCVPISNHLYFYWYRQILGQKVEFLVSFYNNEISEKSEIFDDQFSVERPDGSNFTLKIRSTKLEDSAMYFCASSDILAGTRSYEQYFGPGTRLTVT.

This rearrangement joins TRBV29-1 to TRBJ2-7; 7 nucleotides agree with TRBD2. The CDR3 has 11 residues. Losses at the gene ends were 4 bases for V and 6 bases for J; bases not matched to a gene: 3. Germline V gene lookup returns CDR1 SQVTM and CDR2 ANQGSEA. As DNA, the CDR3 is TGCAGCGTTGGGGAGGGCGGCGAGCAGTACTTC. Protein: CSVGEGGEQYF.

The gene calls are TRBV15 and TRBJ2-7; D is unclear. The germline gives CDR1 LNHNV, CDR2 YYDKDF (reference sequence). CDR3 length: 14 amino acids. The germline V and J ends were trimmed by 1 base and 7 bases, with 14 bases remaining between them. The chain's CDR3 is CATSRVLGAGEQYF. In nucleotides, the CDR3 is TGTGCCACCAGCAGAGTGCTCGGAGCCGGTGAGCAGTACTTC. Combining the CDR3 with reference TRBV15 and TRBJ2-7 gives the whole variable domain DAMVIQNPRYQVTQFGKPVTLSCSQTLNHNVMYWYQQKSSQAPKLLFHYYDKDFNNEADTPDNFQSRRPNTSFCFLDIRSPGLGDTAMYLCATSRVLGAGEQYFGPGTRLTVT.

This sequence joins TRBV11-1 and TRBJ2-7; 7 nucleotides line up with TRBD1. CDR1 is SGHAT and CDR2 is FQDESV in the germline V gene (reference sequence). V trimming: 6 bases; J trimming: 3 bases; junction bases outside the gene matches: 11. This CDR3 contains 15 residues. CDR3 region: CASRLRWDSDYEQYF. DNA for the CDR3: TGTGCCAGCAGACTGCGTTGGGACAGCGACTACGAGCAGTACTTC.

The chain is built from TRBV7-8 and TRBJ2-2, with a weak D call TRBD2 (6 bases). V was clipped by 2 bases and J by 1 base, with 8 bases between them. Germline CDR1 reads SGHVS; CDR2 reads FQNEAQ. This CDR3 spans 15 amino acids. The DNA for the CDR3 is TGTGCCAGCAGCTTATTCGGGGGGAACACCGGGGAGCTGTTTTTT. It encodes CASSLFGGNTGELFF.

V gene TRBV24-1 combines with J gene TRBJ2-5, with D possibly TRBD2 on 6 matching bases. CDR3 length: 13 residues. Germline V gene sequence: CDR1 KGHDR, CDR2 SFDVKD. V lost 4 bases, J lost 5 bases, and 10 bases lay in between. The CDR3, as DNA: TGTGCCACCAGTGACGGGAGTATCGAGACCCAGTACTTC. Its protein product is CATSDGSIETQYF.

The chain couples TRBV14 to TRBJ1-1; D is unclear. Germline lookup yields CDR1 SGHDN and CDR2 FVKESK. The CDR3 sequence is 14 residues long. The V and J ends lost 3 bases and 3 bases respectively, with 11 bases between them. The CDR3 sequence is CASSQGLAYTEAFF. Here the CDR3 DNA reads TGTGCCAGCAGCCAGGGTCTCGCTTACACTGAAGCTTTCTTT.

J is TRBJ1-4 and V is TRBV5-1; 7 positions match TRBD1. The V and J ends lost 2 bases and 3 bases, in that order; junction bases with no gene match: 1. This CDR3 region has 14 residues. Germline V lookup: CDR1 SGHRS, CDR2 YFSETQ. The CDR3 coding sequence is TGCGCCAGCAGCTTACAGGGGTCTAATGAAAAACTGTTTTTT. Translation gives CASSLQGSNEKLFF.

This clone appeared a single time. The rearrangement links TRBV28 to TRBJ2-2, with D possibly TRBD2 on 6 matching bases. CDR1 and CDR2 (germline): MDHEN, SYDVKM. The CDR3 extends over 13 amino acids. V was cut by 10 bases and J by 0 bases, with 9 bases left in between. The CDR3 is CAIREPNTGELFF. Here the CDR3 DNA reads TGTGCCATTCGGGAGCCGAACACCGGGGAGCTGTTTTTT.

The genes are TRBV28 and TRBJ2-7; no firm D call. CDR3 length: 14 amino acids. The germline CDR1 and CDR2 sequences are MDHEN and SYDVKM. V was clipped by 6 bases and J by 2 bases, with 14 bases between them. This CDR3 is CASRKRLAPYEQYF. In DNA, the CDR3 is TGTGCCAGCAGGAAAAGACTGGCCCCCTACGAGCAGTACTTC.

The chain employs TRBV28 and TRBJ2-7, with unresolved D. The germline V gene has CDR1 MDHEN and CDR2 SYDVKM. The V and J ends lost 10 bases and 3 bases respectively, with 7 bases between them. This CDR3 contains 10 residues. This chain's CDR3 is CATAHYEQYF. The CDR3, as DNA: TGTGCCACAGCCCACTACGAGCAGTACTTC.

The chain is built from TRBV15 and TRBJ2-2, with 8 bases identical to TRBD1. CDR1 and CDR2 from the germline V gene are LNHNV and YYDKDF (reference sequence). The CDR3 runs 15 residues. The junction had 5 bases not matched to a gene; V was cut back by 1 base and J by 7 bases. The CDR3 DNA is TGTGCCACCAGCAGAGGGGGACAGGATAGCGGGGAGCTGTTTTTT. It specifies CATSRGGQDSGELFF.

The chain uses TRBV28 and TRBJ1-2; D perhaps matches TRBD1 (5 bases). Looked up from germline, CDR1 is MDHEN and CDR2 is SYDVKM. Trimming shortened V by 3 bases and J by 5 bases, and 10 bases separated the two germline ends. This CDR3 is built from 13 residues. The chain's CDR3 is CASSLAGRYGYTF. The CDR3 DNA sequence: TGTGCCAGCAGTTTGGCAGGGAGGTATGGCTACACCTTC.

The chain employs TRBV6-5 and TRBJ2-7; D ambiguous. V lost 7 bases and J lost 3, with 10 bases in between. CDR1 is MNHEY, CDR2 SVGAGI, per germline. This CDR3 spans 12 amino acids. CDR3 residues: CASKRRGYEQYF. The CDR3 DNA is TGTGCCAGCAAGAGGAGAGGCTACGAGCAGTACTTC.

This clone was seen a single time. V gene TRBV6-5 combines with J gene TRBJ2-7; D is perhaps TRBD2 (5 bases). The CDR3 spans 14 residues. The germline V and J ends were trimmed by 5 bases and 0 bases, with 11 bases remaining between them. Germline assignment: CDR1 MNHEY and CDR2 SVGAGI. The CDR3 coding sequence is TGTGCCAGCAGTCTAACGACTACCTCCTACGAGCAGTACTTC. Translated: CASSLTTTSYEQYF.

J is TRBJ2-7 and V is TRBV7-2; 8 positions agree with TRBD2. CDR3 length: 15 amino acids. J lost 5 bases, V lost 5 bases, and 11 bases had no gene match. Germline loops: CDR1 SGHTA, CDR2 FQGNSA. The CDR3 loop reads CASSPQGAGEDEQYF. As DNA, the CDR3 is TGTGCCAGCAGCCCCCAGGGAGCGGGAGAAGACGAGCAGTACTTC. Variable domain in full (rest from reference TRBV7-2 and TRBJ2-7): GAGVSQSPSNKVTEKGKDVELRCDPISGHTALYWYRQSLGQGLEFLIYFQGNSAPDKSGLPSDRFSAERTGGSVSTLTIQRTQQEDSAVYLCASSPQGAGEDEQYFGPGTRLTVT.

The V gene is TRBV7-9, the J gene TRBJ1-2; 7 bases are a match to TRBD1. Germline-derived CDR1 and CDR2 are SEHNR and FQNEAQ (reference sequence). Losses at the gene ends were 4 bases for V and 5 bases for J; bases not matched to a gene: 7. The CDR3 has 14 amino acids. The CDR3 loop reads CASSSGQDWYGYTF. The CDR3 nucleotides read TGTGCCAGCAGCTCCGGACAGGACTGGTATGGCTACACCTTC.

The CDR3 nucleotides are TGCGCCAGCAGCTGGGGGACAGTTACTACTAACTATGGCTACACCTTC. This gives the protein CASSWGTVTTNYGYTF. This rearrangement joins TRBV5-1 to TRBJ1-2, with 7 bases lining up with TRBD1. Germline V gene lookup returns CDR1 SGHRS and CDR2 YFSETQ. The CDR3 is 16 amino acids. The ends lost 3 bases at V and 0 bases at J; junction bases unmatched: 8.

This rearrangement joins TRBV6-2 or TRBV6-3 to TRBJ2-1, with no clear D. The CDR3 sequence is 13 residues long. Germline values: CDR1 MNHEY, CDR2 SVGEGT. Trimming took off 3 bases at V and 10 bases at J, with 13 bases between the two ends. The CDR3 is CASSYLGLGEQFF. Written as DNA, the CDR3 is TGTGCCAGCAGTTATCTTGGGCTGGGAGAGCAGTTCTTC.

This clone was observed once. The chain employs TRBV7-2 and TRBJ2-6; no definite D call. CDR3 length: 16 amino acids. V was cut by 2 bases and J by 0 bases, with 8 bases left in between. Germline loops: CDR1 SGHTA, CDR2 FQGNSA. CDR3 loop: CASSLLPGSGANVLTF. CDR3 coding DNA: TGTGCCAGCAGCTTATTACCGGGCTCTGGGGCCAACGTCCTGACTTTC.

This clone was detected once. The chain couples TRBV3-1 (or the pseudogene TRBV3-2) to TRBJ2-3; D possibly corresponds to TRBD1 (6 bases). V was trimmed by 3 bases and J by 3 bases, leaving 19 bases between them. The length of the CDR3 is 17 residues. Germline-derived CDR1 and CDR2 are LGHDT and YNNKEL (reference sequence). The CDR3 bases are TGTGCCAGCAGCCAGAACAACCGACAGGTGTGGACAGATACGCAGTATTTT. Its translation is CASSQNNRQVWTDTQYF.

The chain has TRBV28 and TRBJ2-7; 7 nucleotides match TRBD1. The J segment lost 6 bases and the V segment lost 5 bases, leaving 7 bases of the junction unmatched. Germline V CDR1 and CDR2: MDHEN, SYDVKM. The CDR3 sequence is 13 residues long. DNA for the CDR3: TGTGCCAGCAGTAACACAGGGGTGGGCGAGCAGTACTTC. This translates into CASSNTGVGEQYF.

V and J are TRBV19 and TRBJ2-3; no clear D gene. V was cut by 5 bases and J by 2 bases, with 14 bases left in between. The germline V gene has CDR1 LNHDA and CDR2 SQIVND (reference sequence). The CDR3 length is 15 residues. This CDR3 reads CASSGGAFDTDTQYF. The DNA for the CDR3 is TGTGCCAGTAGTGGTGGTGCCTTCGACACAGATACGCAGTATTTT.

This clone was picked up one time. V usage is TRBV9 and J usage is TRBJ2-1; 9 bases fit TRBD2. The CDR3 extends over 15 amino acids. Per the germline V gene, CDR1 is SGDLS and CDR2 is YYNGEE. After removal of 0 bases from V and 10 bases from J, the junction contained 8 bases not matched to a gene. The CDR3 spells CASSVGLAGEAEQFF. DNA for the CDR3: TGTGCCAGCAGCGTAGGTTTAGCGGGAGAGGCCGAGCAGTTCTTC.

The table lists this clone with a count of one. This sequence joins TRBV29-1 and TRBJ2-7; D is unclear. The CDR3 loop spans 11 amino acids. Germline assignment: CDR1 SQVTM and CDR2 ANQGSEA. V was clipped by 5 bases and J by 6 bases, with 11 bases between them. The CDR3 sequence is CSVQAFGEQYF. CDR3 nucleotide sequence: TGCAGCGTTCAGGCGTTCGGCGAGCAGTACTTC.